Listed below are T cell receptor beta chains from one sample, sequenced in a study of blood T cell repertoires in COVID-19. Sequenced by immunoSEQ multiplex PCR; TCRdb stores in-frame clones only, minus some. The sample holds roughly 400,000 clones, approximately 90% seen once. Source material: PBMCs or T cells enriched from blood (not recorded which). All receptors come from a woman aged 18-29 years who had been exposed to COVID-19. The CDR3 runs from the conserved cysteine through the conserved F or W. The D gene is left open where the match is weak. Size values are once, few and many counts, or a class for expanded clones, and some rows have none.

CDR3aa | CDR3nt | j_gene | abundance | d_gene | v_gene
CASSPGTVGGYTF | TGTGCCAGCAGCCCCGGGACAGTAGGTGGCTACACCTTC | TRBJ1-2 | - | TRBD1 | TRBV5-4
CASSLRVNEQFF | TGTGCCAGCAGTTTACGGGTCAATGAGCAGTTCTTC | TRBJ2-1 | - | - | TRBV28
CASSPDSTEAFF | TGTGCCAGCTCGCCGGACAGCACTGAAGCTTTCTTT | TRBJ1-1 | few | - | TRBV18
CASSARGGLTDTQYF | TGTGCCAGCAGTGCAAGGGGGGGCCTTACAGATACGCAGTATTTT | TRBJ2-3 | - | - | TRBV2
CASSPRGTEQYF | TGTGCCAGCAGTCCGAGGGGGACCGAGCAGTACTTC | TRBJ2-7 | - | - | TRBV28
CASSQDEAQPLGGYTF | TGCGCCAGCAGCCAAGATGAGGCCCAACCTTTGGGTGGCTACACCTTC | TRBJ1-2 | - | - | TRBV4-3
CASSLEGMNTEAFF | TGTGCCAGTAGTTTGGAGGGCATGAACACTGAAGCTTTCTTT | TRBJ1-1 | - | - | TRBV19
CASSPDRGYSPLHF | TGCGCCAGCAGCCCTGACAGGGGTTATTCACCCCTCCACTTT | TRBJ1-6 | - | TRBD1 | TRBV4-1
CAAGRNQETQYF | TGTGCTGCCGGCAGGAATCAAGAGACCCAGTACTTC | TRBJ2-5 | - | - | TRBV6-5
CASSTLQTGNTEAFF | TGTGCCAGCAGCACCCTTCAGACAGGGAACACTGAAGCTTTCTTT | TRBJ1-1 | - | - | TRBV7-2
CASSLPTGSGEQYF | TGTGCCAGCAGCTTACCGACAGGGTCGGGTGAGCAGTACTTC | TRBJ2-7 | - | TRBD1 | TRBV7-9
CASSRDRGQETQYF | TGTGCTAGCAGCCGGGACAGGGGCCAAGAGACCCAGTACTTC | TRBJ2-5 | - | TRBD1 | TRBV7-7
CASSRTGVNTGELFF | TGTGCCAGCAGCCGGACAGGGGTTAACACCGGGGAGCTGTTTTTT | TRBJ2-2 | - | TRBD1 | TRBV7-6
CASSLKSPQRGTFYEQYF | TGTGCCAGCAGCTTAAAGTCCCCTCAGCGGGGGACGTTCTACGAGCAGTACTTC | TRBJ2-7 | - | TRBD2 | TRBV7-3
CATSREDGRGALNYGYTF | TGTGCCACCAGCAGAGAAGATGGACGCGGGGCGCTAAACTATGGCTACACCTTC | TRBJ1-2 | - | - | TRBV15
CASSLSMTESYEQYF | TGTGCCAGCAGTCTTAGTATGACAGAGTCCTACGAGCAGTACTTC | TRBJ2-7 | - | - | TRBV7-2
CASTRGSSMTSGRYEQYF | TGTGCCAGTACCCGAGGGTCTTCGATGACTAGCGGGAGGTACGAGCAGTACTTC | TRBJ2-7 | - | TRBD2 | TRBV19
CAISPGQGEGNTIYF | TGTGCCATCAGCCCGGGACAGGGGGAAGGAAACACCATATATTTT | TRBJ1-3 | - | TRBD1 | TRBV10-3
CASSPRREVYEQYF | TGTGCCAGCTCCCCCCGGCGGGAGGTCTACGAGCAGTACTTC | TRBJ2-7 | - | TRBD2 | TRBV6-5
CASSRSRLLSGLAGGPVFDEQFF | TGTGCCAGCAGCAGATCAAGGCTTTTATCAGGACTAGCGGGAGGGCCCGTTTTCGATGAGCAGTTCTTC | TRBJ2-1 | - | TRBD2 | TRBV3-1/TRBV3-2
CASRRDINYGYTF | TGTGCCAGCAGACGAGACATTAACTATGGCTACACCTTC | TRBJ1-2 | - | - | TRBV6-5
CASSLYTGTGYNEQFF | TGTGCCAGCAGCTTGTATACCGGGACAGGATACAATGAGCAGTTCTTC | TRBJ2-1 | - | TRBD1 | TRBV5-6
CASRIVLYQETQYF | TGTGCCAGCAGAATCGTACTTTACCAAGAGACCCAGTACTTC | TRBJ2-5 | - | - | TRBV2
CASSVVGTGSYNEQFF | TGTGCCAGCAGCGTAGTAGGGACAGGGTCCTACAATGAGCAGTTCTTC | TRBJ2-1 | - | TRBD1 | TRBV9
CASSATRDYHNGIDTQYF | TGTGCCAGCAGCGCCACCCGGGACTACCACAATGGTATAGATACGCAGTATTTT | TRBJ2-3 | - | TRBD2 | TRBV5-4
CAWERQFGSPLHF | TGTGCCTGGGAGAGGCAATTCGGGTCACCCCTCCACTTT | TRBJ1-6 | - | - | TRBV30
CASSSNLAGITGELFF | TGTGCCAGCAGCTCTAACCTAGCGGGGATAACCGGGGAGCTGTTTTTT | TRBJ2-2 | once | TRBD2 | TRBV7-2
CASREQGNYGYTF | TGTGCCAGCAGGGAGCAGGGTAACTATGGCTACACCTTC | TRBJ1-2 | - | - | TRBV6-5
CATSRTFGQDQPQHF | TGTGCCACCAGCAGAACCTTCGGACAGGATCAGCCCCAGCATTTT | TRBJ1-5 | - | TRBD1 | TRBV15
CASSLRGSEYGYTF | TGTGCCAGCAGCCTGCGAGGGAGTGAGTATGGCTACACCTTC | TRBJ1-2 | - | - | TRBV11-2
CASSRPFEKVLAPSYNSPLHF | TGCGCCAGCAGTAGGCCTTTCGAGAAAGTTCTAGCCCCCTCCTATAATTCACCCCTCCACTTT | TRBJ1-6 | - | - | TRBV10-1
CATSDSTGTGGRAFF | TGTGCCACCAGTGATTCGACCGGGACAGGGGGCCGGGCTTTCTTT | TRBJ1-1 | - | TRBD1 | TRBV24-1
CASSPGRSVFPGELFF | TGCGCCAGCAGCCCTGGCAGGTCGGTTTTCCCCGGGGAGCTGTTTTTT | TRBJ2-2 | - | - | TRBV5-1
CASIILAGVDGELFF | TGTGCCAGCATCATACTAGCGGGAGTGGACGGGGAGCTGTTTTTT | TRBJ2-2 | - | TRBD2 | TRBV7-2
CASRQQGAGEQYF | TGTGCCAGCAGGCAACAGGGGGCGGGCGAGCAGTACTTC | TRBJ2-7 | once | TRBD1 | TRBV7-2
CAIGSTGTGTQPQHF | TGTGCCATCGGAAGTACCGGGACAGGGACTCAGCCCCAGCATTTT | TRBJ1-5 | few | TRBD1 | TRBV10-3
CSVKGADTQYF | TGCAGCGTAAAGGGGGCAGATACGCAGTATTTT | TRBJ2-3 | once | - | TRBV29-1
CASRGYGLAASTDTQYF | TGTGCCAGCCGCGGATATGGACTAGCGGCTAGCACAGATACGCAGTATTTT | TRBJ2-3 | - | TRBD2 | TRBV2
CSVEDPVGNEQFF | TGCAGCGTTGAAGACCCAGTCGGGAATGAGCAGTTCTTC | TRBJ2-1 | - | - | TRBV29-1
CASSRMGQRNEKLFF | TGTGCCAGCAGCCGCATGGGACAGCGTAATGAAAAACTGTTTTTT | TRBJ1-4 | - | TRBD1 | TRBV3-1/TRBV3-2
CASSTYSGGPSETQYF | TGTGCCAGCAGCACTTATAGCGGGGGACCTTCGGAGACCCAGTACTTC | TRBJ2-5 | - | TRBD2 | TRBV9
CASSPHWSDRGRIDTQYF | TGTGCCAGCAGTCCCCACTGGTCCGACAGGGGGCGGATAGATACGCAGTATTTT | TRBJ2-3 | - | TRBD1 | TRBV28
CASSQRTSGIDEQFF | TGTGCCAGCAGCCAGAGGACTAGCGGGATCGATGAGCAGTTCTTC | TRBJ2-1 | - | TRBD2 | TRBV11-2
CASSPLGQGVENEQFF | TGTGCCAGCTCACCACTAGGACAGGGGGTAGAAAATGAGCAGTTCTTC | TRBJ2-1 | once | TRBD1 | TRBV18
CASSAQRGSEQFF | TGTGCCAGTAGTGCTCAACGGGGTAGTGAGCAGTTCTTC | TRBJ2-1 | - | - | TRBV19
CASSLVGRETYEQYF | TGCGCCAGCAGCTTGGTTGGGCGTGAAACCTACGAGCAGTACTTC | TRBJ2-7 | - | - | TRBV5-1
CASSYSVGRGTVGAFF | TGTGCCAGCAGTTACTCCGTGGGCAGGGGGACGGTTGGGGCTTTCTTT | TRBJ1-1 | - | TRBD1 | TRBV6-5
CASSSVANPYNEQFF | TGTGCCAGTAGTTCCGTAGCCAACCCCTACAATGAGCAGTTCTTC | TRBJ2-1 | once | - | TRBV19
CASSLNSGDTDTQYF | TGTGCCAGCAGCTTAAATAGCGGAGACACAGATACGCAGTATTTT | TRBJ2-3 | - | - | TRBV7-7
CASSVRANEKLFF | TGTGCCAGCAGTGTTAGAGCTAATGAAAAACTGTTTTTT | TRBJ1-4 | - | - | TRBV25-1
CASSQGRVQKASNEKLFF | TGTGCCAGCAGCCAAGGCCGGGTCCAGAAAGCTAGTAATGAAAAACTGTTTTTT | TRBJ1-4 | - | - | TRBV14